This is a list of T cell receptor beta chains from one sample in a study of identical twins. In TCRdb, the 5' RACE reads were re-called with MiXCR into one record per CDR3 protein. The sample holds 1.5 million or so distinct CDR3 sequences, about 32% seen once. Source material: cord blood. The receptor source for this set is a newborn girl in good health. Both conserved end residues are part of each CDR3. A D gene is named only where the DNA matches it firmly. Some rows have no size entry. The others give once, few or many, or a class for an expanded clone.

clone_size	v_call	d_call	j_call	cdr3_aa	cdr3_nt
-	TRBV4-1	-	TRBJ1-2	CASSQEPGWGYGYTF	TGCGCCAGCAGCCAAGAACCAGGATGGGGCTATGGCTACACCTTC
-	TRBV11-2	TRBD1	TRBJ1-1	CASSQRDRGNTEAFF	TGTGCCAGCAGCCAAAGGGACAGGGGGAACACTGAAGCTTTCTTT
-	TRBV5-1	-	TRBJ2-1	CASSLALNSYNEQFF	TGCGCCAGCAGCTTGGCACTAAACTCCTACAATGAGCAGTTCTTC
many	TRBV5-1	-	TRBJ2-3	CASSLHGGTDTQYF	TGCGCCAGCAGCTTACACGGAGGCACAGATACGCAGTATTTT
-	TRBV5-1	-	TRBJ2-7	CASSSQAGGGWSYEQYF	TGCGCCAGCAGCTCCCAAGCTGGAGGGGGTTGGTCCTACGAGCAGTACTTC
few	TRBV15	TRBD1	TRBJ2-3	CATSRDWGQGGTDTQYF	TGTGCCACCAGCAGAGATTGGGGACAGGGGGGCACAGATACGCAGTATTTT
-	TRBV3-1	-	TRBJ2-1	CASSQGVGSGLGDEQFF	TGTGCCAGCAGCCAAGGGGTGGGTAGCGGCCTAGGCGATGAGCAGTTCTTC
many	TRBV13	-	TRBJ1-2	CASSLGLWERGYTF	TGTGCCAGCAGCTTAGGCCTTTGGGAAAGAGGCTACACCTTC
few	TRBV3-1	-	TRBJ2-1	CASSQRAGIYNEQFF	TGTGCCAGCAGTCAAAGGGCAGGGATCTACAATGAGCAGTTCTTC
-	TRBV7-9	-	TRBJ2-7	CASSLSGFGYEQYF	TGTGCCAGCAGCTTATCAGGATTTGGGTACGAGCAGTACTTC
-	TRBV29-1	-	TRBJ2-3	CSAPRTPGATDTQYF	TGCAGCGCCCCTCGCACTCCGGGAGCTACAGATACGCAGTATTTT
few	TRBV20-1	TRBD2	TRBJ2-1	CSAGQLARNNEQFF	TGCAGTGCTGGTCAACTAGCGAGGAACAATGAGCAGTTCTTC
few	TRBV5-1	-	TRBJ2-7	CASSLERVGDEQYF	TGCGCCAGCAGCTTGGAAAGGGTTGGGGACGAGCAGTACTTC
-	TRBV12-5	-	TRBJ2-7	CASGLIGTHEQYF	TGTGCTAGTGGTTTGATTGGGACCCATGAGCAGTACTTC
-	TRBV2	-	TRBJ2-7	CASIIREFHEQYF	TGTGCCAGCATCATCCGCGAATTCCACGAGCAGTACTTC
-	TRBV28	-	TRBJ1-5	CASTFEGSGANQPQHF	TGTGCCAGCACCTTTGAAGGTAGCGGGGCCAATCAGCCCCAGCATTTT
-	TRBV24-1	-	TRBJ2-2	CANKGQTFTGELFF	TGTGCCAATAAGGGGCAGACCTTCACCGGGGAGCTGTTTTTT
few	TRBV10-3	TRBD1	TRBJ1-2	CAISGQGEYGYTF	TGTGCCATCAGTGGACAGGGCGAATATGGCTACACCTTC
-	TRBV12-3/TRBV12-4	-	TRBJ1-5	CASRTYGSNQPQHF	TGTGCCAGCAGGACCTATGGGAGCAATCAGCCCCAGCATTTT
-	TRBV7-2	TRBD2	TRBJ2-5	CASSSVAGGRETQYF	TGTGCCAGCAGCTCAGTAGCGGGGGGCCGGGAGACCCAGTACTTC
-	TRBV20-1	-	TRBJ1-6	CSARDRWSPLHF	TGCAGTGCTAGAGATCGGTGGTCACCCCTCCACTTT
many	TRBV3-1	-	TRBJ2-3	CASSHSTGTDTQYF	TGTGCCAGCAGCCATTCTACCGGCACAGATACGCAGTATTTT
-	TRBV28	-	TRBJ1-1	CASLLAGALNTEAFF	TGTGCCAGCCTTTTGGCAGGGGCCCTGAACACTGAAGCTTTCTTT